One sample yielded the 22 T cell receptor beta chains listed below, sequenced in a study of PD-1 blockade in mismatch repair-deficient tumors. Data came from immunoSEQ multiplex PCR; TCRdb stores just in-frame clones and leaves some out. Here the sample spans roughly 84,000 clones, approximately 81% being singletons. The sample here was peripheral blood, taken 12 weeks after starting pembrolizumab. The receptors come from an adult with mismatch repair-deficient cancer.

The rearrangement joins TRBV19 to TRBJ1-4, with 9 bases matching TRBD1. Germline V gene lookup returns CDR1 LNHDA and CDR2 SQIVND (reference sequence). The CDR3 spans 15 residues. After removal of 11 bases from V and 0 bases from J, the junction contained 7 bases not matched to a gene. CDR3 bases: TGTGCCGCACAGGGGGCTAAAGCAACTAATGAAAAACTGTTTTTT. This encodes CAAQGAKATNEKLFF.

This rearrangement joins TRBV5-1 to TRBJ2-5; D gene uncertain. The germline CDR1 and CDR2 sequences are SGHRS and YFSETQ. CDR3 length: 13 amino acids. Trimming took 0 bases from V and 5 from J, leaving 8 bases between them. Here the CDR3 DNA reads TGCGCCAGCAGCTTGGTTTTGGCCGAGACCCAGTACTTC. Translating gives CASSLVLAETQYF.

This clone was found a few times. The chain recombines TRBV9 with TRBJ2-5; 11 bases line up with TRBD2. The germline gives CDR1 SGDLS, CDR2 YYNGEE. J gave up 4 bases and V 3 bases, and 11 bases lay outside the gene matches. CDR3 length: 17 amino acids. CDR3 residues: CASSEGALAGAGETQYF. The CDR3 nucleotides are TGTGCCAGCAGCGAAGGGGCACTAGCGGGGGCCGGAGAGACCCAGTACTTC.

The DNA of the CDR3 is TGTGCCAGCAGCGTACAGGGGGCAAATGGCTACACCTTC. Translating gives CASSVQGANGYTF. V is TRBV6-1 and J is TRBJ1-2, with TRBD1 identical over 9 bases. V gave up 6 bases and J gave up 6 bases; unmatched junction bases: 5. CDR3 size: 13 residues. Germline loops: CDR1 MNHNS, CDR2 SASEGT.

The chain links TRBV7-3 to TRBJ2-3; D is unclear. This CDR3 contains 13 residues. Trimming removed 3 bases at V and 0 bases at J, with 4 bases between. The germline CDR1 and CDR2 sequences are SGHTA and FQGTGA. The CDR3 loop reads CASSLDSTDTQYF. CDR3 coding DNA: TGTGCCAGCAGCTTGGACAGCACAGATACGCAGTATTTT.

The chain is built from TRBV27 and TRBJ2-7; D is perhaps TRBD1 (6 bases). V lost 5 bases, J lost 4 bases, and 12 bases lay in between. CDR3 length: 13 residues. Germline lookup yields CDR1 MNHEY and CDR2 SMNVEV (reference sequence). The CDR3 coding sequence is TGTGCCAGCAGTATCAACAGGGCTTACGAGCAGTACTTC. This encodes CASSINRAYEQYF.

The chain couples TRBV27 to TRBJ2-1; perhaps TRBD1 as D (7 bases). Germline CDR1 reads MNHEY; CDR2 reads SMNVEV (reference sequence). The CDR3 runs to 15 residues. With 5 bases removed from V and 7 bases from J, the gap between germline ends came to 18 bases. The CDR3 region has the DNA TGTGCCAGCAGTCCGTCCGACAGGGCGGGGAATGAGCAGTTCTTC. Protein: CASSPSDRAGNEQFF.

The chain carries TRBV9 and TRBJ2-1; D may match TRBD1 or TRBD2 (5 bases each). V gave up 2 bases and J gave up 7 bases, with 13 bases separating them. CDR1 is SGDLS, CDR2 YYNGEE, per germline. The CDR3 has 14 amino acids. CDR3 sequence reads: CASSVGAITNEQFF. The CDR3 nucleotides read TGTGCCAGCAGCGTCGGGGCCATAACAAATGAGCAGTTCTTC.

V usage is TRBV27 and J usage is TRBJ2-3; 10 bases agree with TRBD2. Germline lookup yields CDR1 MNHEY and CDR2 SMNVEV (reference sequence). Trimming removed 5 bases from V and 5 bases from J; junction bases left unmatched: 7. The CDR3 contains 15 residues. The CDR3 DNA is TGTGCCAGCAGTATTACTAGCGGGATGGTAGATACGCAGTATTTT. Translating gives CASSITSGMVDTQYF.

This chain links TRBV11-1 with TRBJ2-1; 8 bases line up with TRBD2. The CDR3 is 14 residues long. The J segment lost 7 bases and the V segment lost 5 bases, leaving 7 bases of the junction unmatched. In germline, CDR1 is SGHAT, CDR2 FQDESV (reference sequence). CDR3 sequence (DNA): TGTGCCAGCAGCGTAGGACTAGCCGCTAATGAGCAGTTCTTC. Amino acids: CASSVGLAANEQFF.

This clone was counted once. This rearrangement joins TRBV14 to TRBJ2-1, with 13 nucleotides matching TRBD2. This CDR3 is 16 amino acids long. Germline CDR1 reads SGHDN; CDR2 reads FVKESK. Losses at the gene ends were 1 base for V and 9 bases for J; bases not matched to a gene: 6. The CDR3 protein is CASSQGTSGSLGEQFF. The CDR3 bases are TGTGCCAGCAGCCAAGGGACTAGCGGGAGTCTCGGTGAGCAGTTCTTC.

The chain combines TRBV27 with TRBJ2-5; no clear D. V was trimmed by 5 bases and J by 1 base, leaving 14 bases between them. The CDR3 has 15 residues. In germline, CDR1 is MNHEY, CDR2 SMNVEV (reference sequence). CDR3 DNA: TGTGCCAGCAGTCTTACTTTTTTGGGCCAAGAGACCCAGTACTTC. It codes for CASSLTFLGQETQYF.

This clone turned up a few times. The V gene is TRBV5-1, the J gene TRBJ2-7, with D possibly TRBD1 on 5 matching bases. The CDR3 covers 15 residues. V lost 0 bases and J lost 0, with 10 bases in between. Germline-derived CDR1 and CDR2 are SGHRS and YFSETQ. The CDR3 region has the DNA TGCGCCAGCAGCTTGGTGGACACCAGCTCCTACGAGCAGTACTTC. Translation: CASSLVDTSSYEQYF.

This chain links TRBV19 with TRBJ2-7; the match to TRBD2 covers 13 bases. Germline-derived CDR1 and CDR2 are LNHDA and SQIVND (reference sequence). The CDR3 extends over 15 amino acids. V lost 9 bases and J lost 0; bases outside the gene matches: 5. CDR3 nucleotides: TGTGCCAGCGGTGGACTAGCGGGAGACTCCTACGAGCAGTACTTC. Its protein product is CASGGLAGDSYEQYF.

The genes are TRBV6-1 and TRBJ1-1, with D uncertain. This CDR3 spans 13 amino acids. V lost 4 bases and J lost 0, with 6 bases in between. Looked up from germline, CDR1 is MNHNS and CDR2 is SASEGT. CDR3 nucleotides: TGTGCCAGCAGTGGCCAGTTGAACACTGAAGCTTTCTTT. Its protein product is CASSGQLNTEAFF.

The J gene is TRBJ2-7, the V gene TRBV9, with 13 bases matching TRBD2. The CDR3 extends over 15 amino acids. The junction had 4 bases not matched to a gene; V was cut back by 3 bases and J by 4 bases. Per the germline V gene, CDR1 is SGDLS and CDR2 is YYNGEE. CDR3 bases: TGTGCCAGCAGCGGTTGGACTAGCGGGAGATACGAGCAGTACTTC. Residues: CASSGWTSGRYEQYF.

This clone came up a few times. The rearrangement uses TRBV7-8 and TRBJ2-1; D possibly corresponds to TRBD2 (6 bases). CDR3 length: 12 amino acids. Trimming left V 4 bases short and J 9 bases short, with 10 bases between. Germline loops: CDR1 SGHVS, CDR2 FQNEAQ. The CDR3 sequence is CASSSAGGEQFF. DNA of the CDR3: TGTGCCAGCAGCTCCGCCGGGGGTGAGCAGTTCTTC.

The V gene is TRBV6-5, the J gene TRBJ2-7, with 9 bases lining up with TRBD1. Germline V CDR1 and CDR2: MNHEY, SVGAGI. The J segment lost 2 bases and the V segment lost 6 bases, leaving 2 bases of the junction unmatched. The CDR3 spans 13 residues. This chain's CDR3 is CASSRTGAYEQYF. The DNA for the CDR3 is TGTGCCAGCAGCAGGACAGGGGCCTACGAGCAGTACTTC.

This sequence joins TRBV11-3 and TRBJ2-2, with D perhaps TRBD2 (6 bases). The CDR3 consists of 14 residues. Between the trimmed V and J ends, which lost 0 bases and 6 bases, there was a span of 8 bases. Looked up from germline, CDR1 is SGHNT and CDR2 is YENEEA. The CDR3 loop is CASSLDERAGELFF. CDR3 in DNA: TGTGCCAGCAGCTTAGATGAGCGGGCCGGGGAGCTGTTTTTT. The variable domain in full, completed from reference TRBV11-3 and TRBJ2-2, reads EAGVVQSPRYKIIEKKQPVAFWCNPISGHNTLYWYLQNLGQGPELLIRYENEEAVDDSQLPKDRFSAERLKGVDSTLKIQPAELGDSAVYLCASSLDERAGELFFGEGSRLTVL.

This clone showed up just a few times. CDR3 sequence: CASSYGLATYEQYF. CDR3 in DNA: TGTGCCAGCAGTTATGGGCTAGCTACCTACGAGCAGTACTTC. This chain links TRBV6-5 with TRBJ2-7; the D gene is possibly TRBD2 (5 bases). This CDR3 region has 14 residues. The V gene lost 3 bases and the J gene lost 2 bases, with 11 bases spanning the gap. Germline CDR1 is MNHEY and CDR2 is SVGAGI.

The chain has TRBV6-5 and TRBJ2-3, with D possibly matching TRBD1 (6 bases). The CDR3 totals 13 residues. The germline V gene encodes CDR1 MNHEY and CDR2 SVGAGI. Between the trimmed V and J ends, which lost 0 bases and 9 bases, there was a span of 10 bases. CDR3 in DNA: TGTGCCAGCAGTTACTCAGGACAGCCAACGCAGTATTTT. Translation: CASSYSGQPTQYF.

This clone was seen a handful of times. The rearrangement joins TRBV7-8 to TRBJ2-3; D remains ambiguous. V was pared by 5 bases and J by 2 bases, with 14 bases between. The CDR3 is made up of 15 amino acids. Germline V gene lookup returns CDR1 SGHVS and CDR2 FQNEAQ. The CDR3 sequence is CASSPIRQVTDTQYF. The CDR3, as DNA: TGTGCCAGCAGCCCTATCCGCCAAGTCACAGATACGCAGTATTTT.